The rows below give T cell receptor beta chains drawn from one sample of a study of metastatic and nonmetastatic thyroid tumors. TCRdb called clones again from the PCR reads with MiXCR. The table includes 5,600 or so clones, roughly 33% detected once. The sample comprised adjacent normal tissue. The receptors were sampled from a male donor with papillary thyroid cancer or a benign thyroid nodule (not recorded which). Some clones in this sample may be carry-over from other donors' samples. Both conserved end residues are part of each CDR3. A D gene is named only where the DNA matches it firmly. Clone size, where shown, is once, few, many, or a class for clones that have expanded.

>NA|TRBD2|TRBJ2-3|TRBV5-4|16
TGTGCCAGCAGCCCACTAGCGGGGGGCGCCACAGATACGCAGTATTTT
CASSPLAGGATDTQYF
>many|NA|TRBJ2-7|TRBV3-1|14
TGTGCCAGCAGCCAGAGTCGAATCTCCTACGAGCAGTACTTC
CASSQSRISYEQYF
>NA|TRBD1|TRBJ1-3|TRBV7-9|11
TGCGGGACAGGGGCTGGAAACACCATATATTTT
CGTGAGNTIYF
>NA|NA|TRBJ1-6|TRBV27|14
TGTGCCAGCAGTTTAGGGCCGGTCCCCTCACCCCTCCACTTT
CASSLGPVPSPLHF
>many|TRBD2|TRBJ2-2|TRBV27|20
TGTGCCAGCAGTTTATTCGTCAGTTCTAGCGGGGGAGCGAACACCGGGGAGCTGTTTTTT
CASSLFVSSSGGANTGELFF
>few|NA|TRBJ1-6|TRBV7-8|11
TGTGCCAGCAGCTTAGGTTCACCCCTCCACTTT
CASSLGSPLHF
>NA|NA|TRBJ1-4|TRBV5-8|15
TGTGCCAGCAGCCGTCCGGGACGGACTAATGAAAAACTGTTTTTT
CASSRPGRTNEKLFF
>NA|TRBD2|TRBJ2-1|TRBV20-1|13
TGCAGTGCTCCCCTAGCGGGACTCTATGAGCAGTTCTTC
CSAPLAGLYEQFF
>few|TRBD1|TRBJ1-6|TRBV5-1|16
TGCGCCAGCAGCTCCGGGGACAGGGGGCAGGATTCACCCCTCCACTTT
CASSSGDRGQDSPLHF
>few|NA|TRBJ1-4|TRBV25-1|14
TGTGCCAGCAGTGTACCTGCAACTAATGAAAAACTGTTTTTT
CASSVPATNEKLFF
>NA|TRBD2|TRBJ2-1|TRBV15|16
TGTGCCACCAGCAGAGATCGACTAGCGGGAGTAGCTGAGCAGTTCTTC
CATSRDRLAGVAEQFF